The present T cell receptor beta chain was sequenced within a study of neoadjuvant anti-PD-1 for oral cavity cancer (dated by TCRdb to the early 2020s). About the investigation overall: Before curative-intent surgical resection, most patients were given three to four biweekly doses of nivolumab at 3 mg/kg. For patients who did not progress, a fourth nivolumab dose was given around day 43, followed by definitive surgical resection on days 50-56. Patients with complete response, partial response or stable disease by RECIST 1.1 were defined as responders, whereas patients with progression were defined as non-responders. The parent correlative cohort had 11 to 12 patients and a response rate of 33%.

For this clone: Its antigen target is currently unknown. The sample holds no much larger clone one base away, and base qualities are not on file.

Study-wide conclusions, independent of this receptor: Only a few patients per response group were included in the TCR analyses, and larger cohorts for validation were called for by the authors. Higher pretreatment blood Treg/Th17 ratios correlated with higher pretreatment blood TCRbeta clonality and lower post-treatment tumor TCRbeta clonality. After neoadjuvant nivolumab, significantly higher T cell clonality (Gini index) was found within PBMCs in non-responders than in responders.

Read against the paper, the sample's time point label means: before neoadjuvant nivolumab. Patients had been newly diagnosed with stage II-IVA oral cavity squamous cell carcinoma, and no prior systemic or radiation treatment had been given to the patients. The cohort was composed of patients with HPV-negative, locally advanced oral cavity squamous cell carcinoma. No culture maintenance or expansion was done, as the peripheral blood mononuclear cells went straight to analysis. The samples were drawn from a longitudinal correlative study tied to a single-arm phase II trial testing neoadjuvant nivolumab in oral cavity squamous cell carcinoma. Genomic DNA-based TCRbeta sequencing was performed on subject-matched pre- and post-treatment PBMCs and tumors from three responders and three non-responders. Peripheral blood mononuclear cells were collected once before nivolumab treatment and again after treatment, at the time of surgery. The Maxwell RSC DNA from Cells kit was used to isolate genomic DNA from PBMCs.

The junction carries 8 bases between V and J, which are trimmed by 3 bases and 2 bases respectively. Sequences SGHTA (CDR1) and FQGNSA (CDR2) are obtained from the germline V gene. From its cysteine to its phenylalanine, the CDR3 spans 14 amino acids. The kept DNA is CDR3 alone, 42 bases in frame from the first base. For deep sequencing, PBMC libraries mostly used about 0.45 ug of input genomic DNA, with six replicates for each sample. The immunoSEQ hsTCRbeta kit was used to prepare TCRbeta libraries, following the manufacturer's instructions. The finished libraries were brought together in one pool at about 2.8 nM, which was then read using an Illumina NovaSeq 6000 S4 flow cell. The published analysis was carried out like this. The immunoSEQ Analyzer handled quality control and preprocessing of the raw data. The analysis was limited to productive rearrangements, and each clonotype was defined by a unique CDR3 amino acid sequence. Repertoire clonality was estimated as the Gini-Simpson index, which was computed with the R package tcR. Student's t test was used to compare Gini indices, while Pearson correlation assessed associations with tumor size change. TCRdb holds this immuneACCESS table with in-frame rearrangements only. Some clones are missing; in checked studies, unresolved V genes explain under half, and the rest has no known cause. From that table come the V and J calls and clone size; the DNA was used to work out D and trimming. The sample table holds about 14,000 clones, of which over 65% were seen once. The ten largest make up under 3% of the sample.

Here the sequenced sample was PBMCs, taken before nivolumab (anti-PD-1) treatment. The V gene is TRBV7-2 and the J gene is TRBJ2-1; TRBD1 might be the D gene, on 5 matching bases. The receptor was isolated from a person aged 40 to 85 with oral cavity squamous cell carcinoma. CDR3 region: CASSFRVPYNEQFF. The nucleotide sequence is given as TGTGCCAGCAGCTTCAGGGTCCCCTACAATGAGCAGTTCTTC.